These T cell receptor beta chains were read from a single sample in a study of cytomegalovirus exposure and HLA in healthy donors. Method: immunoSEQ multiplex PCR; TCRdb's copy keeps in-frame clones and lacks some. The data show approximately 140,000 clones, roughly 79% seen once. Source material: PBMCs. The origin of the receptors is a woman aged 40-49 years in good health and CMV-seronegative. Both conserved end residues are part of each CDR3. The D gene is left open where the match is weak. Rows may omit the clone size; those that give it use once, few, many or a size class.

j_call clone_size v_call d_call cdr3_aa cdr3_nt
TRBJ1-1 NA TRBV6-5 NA CASRQYQAFF TGTGCCAGCAGGCAGTATCAAGCTTTCTTT
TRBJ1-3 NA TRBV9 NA CASSLQGSGNTIYF TGTGCCAGCAGCTTACAGGGATCTGGAAACACCATATATTTT
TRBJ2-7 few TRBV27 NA CASSLKPLGSHYEQYF TGTGCCAGCAGTTTAAAACCACTGGGGAGTCACTACGAGCAGTACTTC
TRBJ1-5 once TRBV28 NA CASSLLPDQPQHF TGTGCCAGCAGTCTTTTACCAGATCAGCCCCAGCATTTT
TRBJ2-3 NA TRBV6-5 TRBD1 CASRTGQGTQYF TGTGCCAGCAGGACAGGGCAAGGTACGCAGTATTTT
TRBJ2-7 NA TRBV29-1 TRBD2 CSVKREQVYEQYF TGCAGCGTTAAGCGGGAGCAGGTCTACGAGCAGTACTTC
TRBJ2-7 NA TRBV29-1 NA CSAGAGAGYEQYF TGCAGCGCAGGAGCGGGTGCGGGCTACGAGCAGTACTTC
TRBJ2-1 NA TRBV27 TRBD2 CASSLAGGRANEQFF TGTGCCAGCAGTTTAGCTGGCGGGAGGGCGAATGAGCAGTTCTTC
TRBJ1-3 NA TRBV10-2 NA CASSDKAGPSGNTIYF TGCGCCAGCAGTGATAAGGCAGGGCCCTCTGGAAACACCATATATTTT
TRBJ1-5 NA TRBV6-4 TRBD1 CASSDTERGTGHNQPQHF TGTGCCAGCAGTGATACAGAACGTGGGACAGGACATAATCAGCCCCAGCATTTT
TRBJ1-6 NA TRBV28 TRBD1 CASSSHQGGESNSPLHF TGTGCCAGCAGTTCCCACCAGGGGGGCGAGAGTAATTCACCCCTCCACTTT
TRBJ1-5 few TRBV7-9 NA CASSDGLYSNQPQHF TGTGCCAGCAGCGATGGACTTTATAGCAATCAGCCCCAGCATTTT
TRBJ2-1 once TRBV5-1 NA CASSLVGGDRSYEQFF TGCGCCAGCAGCTTGGTTGGCGGGGACCGCTCTTATGAGCAGTTCTTC
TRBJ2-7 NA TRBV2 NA CASSELGRGKYF TGTGCCAGCAGTGAATTGGGACGGGGGAAGTACTTC
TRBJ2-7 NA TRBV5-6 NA CASSLSGSSYEQYF TGTGCCAGCAGCTTGAGTGGTAGCTCCTACGAGCAGTACTTC
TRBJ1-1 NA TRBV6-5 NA CASSYSFRGEAFF TGTGCCAGCAGTTACTCTTTCAGGGGAGAAGCTTTCTTT